The 5 T cell receptor beta chains below were found in one sample sequenced in a study of shared clonotypes between healthy human individuals (dated by TCRdb to 2019 to 2021). The library was obtained by the immunoSEQ multiplex PCR assay. The source is immuneACCESS, and TCRdb retained only in-frame sequences with V and J called. Part of the clones is not carried over; for the studies checked, unresolved V genes explain less than half of this, and the remainder is unexplained. Across this sample there are around 340,000 clones, with less than 85% seen only once. Less than 11% of the sample is in the top ten clones. The sample taken for sequencing was memory CD4+ T cells sorted from blood. The cell subset or site label of this sample denotes: CD45RA-negative fraction. Receptor source: a young man in good health.

The genes are TRBV2 and TRBJ1-5, with no clear D. The CDR3 is made up of 13 amino acids. V was clipped by 4 bases and J by 15 bases, with 19 bases between them. Germline V gene sequence: CDR1 SNHLY, CDR2 FYNNEI. The DNA for the CDR3 is TGTGCCAGCAGTGCTGGCCGAGCCAGCGTTTTGCATTTT. The encoded protein is CASSAGRASVLHF. The whole variable domain, filled in from reference TRBV2 and TRBJ1-5, reads EPEVTQTPSHQVTQMGQEVILRCVPISNHLYFYWYRQILGQKVEFLVSFYNNEISEKSEIFDDQFSVERPDGSNFTLKIRSTKLEDSAMYFCASSAGRASVLHFGDGTRLSIL.

The chain links TRBV9 to TRBJ1-2, with D uncertain. V lost 4 bases, J lost 0 bases, and 13 bases lay in between. The CDR3 covers 15 residues. Germline CDR1 SGDLS, CDR2 YYNGEE. This chain's CDR3 is CASSPRTDSNYGYTF. CDR3 DNA: TGTGCCAGCAGCCCTCGGACGGACTCTAACTATGGCTACACCTTC.

V is TRBV5-6 and J is TRBJ2-4, with D perhaps TRBD2 (6 bases). The V end was cut by 4 bases, the J end by 7 bases, with 21 bases between. CDR3 size: 16 residues. Per the germline V gene, CDR1 is SGHDT and CDR2 is YYEEEE. This CDR3 reads CASSPLDYVGRNIQYF. The CDR3 bases are TGTGCCAGCAGCCCCCTCGACTACGTGGGGAGGAACATTCAGTACTTC.

V and J are TRBV6-5 and TRBJ2-2; 7 bases are a match to TRBD1. Trimming removed 6 bases from V and 6 bases from J; junction bases left unmatched: 4. Germline CDR1 reads MNHEY; CDR2 reads SVGAGI. This CDR3 contains 13 residues. The CDR3 protein is CASSPDRAGELFF. The DNA of the CDR3 is TGTGCCAGCAGCCCCGACAGGGCCGGGGAGCTGTTTTTT.

The chain has TRBV19 and TRBJ1-1; 9 nucleotides match TRBD1. Germline CDR1 LNHDA, CDR2 SQIVND (reference sequence). CDR3 length: 14 residues. The V gene end was trimmed by 7 bases and the J gene end by 2 bases; junction bases not matched to a gene: 5. In DNA, the CDR3 is TGTGCCAGTACCCTGGACAGGGGAAACACTGAAGCTTTCTTT. Protein sequence: CASTLDRGNTEAFF.